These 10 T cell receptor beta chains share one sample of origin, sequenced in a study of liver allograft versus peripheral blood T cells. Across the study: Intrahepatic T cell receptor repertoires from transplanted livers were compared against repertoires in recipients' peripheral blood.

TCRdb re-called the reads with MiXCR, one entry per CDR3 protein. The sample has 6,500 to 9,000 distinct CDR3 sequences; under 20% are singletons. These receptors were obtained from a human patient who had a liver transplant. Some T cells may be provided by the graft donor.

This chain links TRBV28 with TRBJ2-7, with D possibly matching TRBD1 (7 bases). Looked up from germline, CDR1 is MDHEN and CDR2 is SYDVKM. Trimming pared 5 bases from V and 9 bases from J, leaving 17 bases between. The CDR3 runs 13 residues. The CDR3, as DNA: TGTGCCAGCAGTCCCTCAGGGGGGCAAGGGCAGTACTTC. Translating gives CASSPSGGQGQYF.

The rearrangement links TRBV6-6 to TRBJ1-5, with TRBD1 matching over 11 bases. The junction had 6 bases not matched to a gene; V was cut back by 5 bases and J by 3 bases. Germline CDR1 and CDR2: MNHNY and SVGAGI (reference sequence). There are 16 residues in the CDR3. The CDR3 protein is CASSGPGQGDNQPQHF. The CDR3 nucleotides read TGTGCCAGCAGTGGTCCGGGACAGGGGGACAATCAGCCCCAGCATTTT.

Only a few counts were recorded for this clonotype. The CDR3 region has the DNA TGTGCCAGCAGCGGGCGGGGCCAGGGAGAGAGGGGCGAGCAGTACTTC. Translating it yields CASSGRGQGERGEQYF. The chain recombines TRBV7-9 with TRBJ2-7, with a tentative D call TRBD2 (6 bases). The CDR3 has 16 amino acids. V was trimmed by 5 bases and J by 6 bases, leaving 23 bases between them. Germline V gene data show CDR1 as SEHNR and CDR2 as FQNEAQ (reference sequence).

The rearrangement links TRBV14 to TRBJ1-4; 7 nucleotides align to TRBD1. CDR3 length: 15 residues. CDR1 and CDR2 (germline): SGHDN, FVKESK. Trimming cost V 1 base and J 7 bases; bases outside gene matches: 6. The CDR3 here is CASSQAPGTAEKLFF. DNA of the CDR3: TGTGCCAGCAGCCAAGCGCCGGGGACAGCTGAAAAACTGTTTTTT. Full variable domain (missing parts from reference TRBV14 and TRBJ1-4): EAGVTQFPSHSVIEKGQTVTLRCDPISGHDNLYWYRRVMGKEIKFLLHFVKESKQDESGMPNNRFLAERTGGTYSTLKVQPAELEDSGVYFCASSQAPGTAEKLFFGSGTQLSVL.

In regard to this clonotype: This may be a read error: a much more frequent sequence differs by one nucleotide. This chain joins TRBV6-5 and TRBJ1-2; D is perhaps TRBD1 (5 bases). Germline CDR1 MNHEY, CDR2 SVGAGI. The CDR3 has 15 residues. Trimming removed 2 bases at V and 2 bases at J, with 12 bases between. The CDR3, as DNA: TGTGCCAGCAGTTACAGGCAGGCAGGGAACTATGGCTACACCTTC. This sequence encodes CASSYRQAGNYGYTF.

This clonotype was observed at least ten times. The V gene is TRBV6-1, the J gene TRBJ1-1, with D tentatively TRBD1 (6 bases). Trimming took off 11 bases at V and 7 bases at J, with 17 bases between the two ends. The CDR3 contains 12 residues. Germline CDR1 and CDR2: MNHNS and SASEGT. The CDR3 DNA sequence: TGTGCCGTGACTCACAGGGAACTTGAAGCTTTCTTT. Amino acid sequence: CAVTHRELEAFF.

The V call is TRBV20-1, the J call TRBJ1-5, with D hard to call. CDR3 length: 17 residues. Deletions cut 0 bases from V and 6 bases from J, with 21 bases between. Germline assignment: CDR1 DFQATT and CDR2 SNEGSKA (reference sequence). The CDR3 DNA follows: TGCAGTGCTAGAGAGTTTATGATTGATTTTCCCCCTCAGCCCCAGCATTTT. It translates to CSAREFMIDFPPQPQHF.

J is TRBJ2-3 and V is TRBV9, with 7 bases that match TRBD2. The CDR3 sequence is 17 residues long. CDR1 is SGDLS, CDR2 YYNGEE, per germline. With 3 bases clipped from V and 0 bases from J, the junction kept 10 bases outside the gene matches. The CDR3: CASSGGTTNPSTDTQYF. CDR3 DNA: TGTGCCAGCAGCGGAGGGACTACCAATCCGAGCACAGATACGCAGTATTTT.

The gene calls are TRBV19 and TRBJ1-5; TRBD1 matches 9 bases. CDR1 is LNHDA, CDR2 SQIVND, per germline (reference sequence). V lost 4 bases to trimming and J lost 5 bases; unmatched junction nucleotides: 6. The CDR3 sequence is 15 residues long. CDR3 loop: CASSRQGDAHQPQHF. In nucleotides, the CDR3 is TGTGCCAGTAGTAGACAGGGGGATGCGCATCAGCCCCAGCATTTT.

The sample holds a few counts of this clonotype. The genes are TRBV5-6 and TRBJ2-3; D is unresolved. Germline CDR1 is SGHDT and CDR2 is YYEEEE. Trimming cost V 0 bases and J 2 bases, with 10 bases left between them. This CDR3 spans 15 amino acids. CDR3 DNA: TGTGCCAGCAGCTTGGACCGCTCCCCCACAGATACGCAGTATTTT. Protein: CASSLDRSPTDTQYF.